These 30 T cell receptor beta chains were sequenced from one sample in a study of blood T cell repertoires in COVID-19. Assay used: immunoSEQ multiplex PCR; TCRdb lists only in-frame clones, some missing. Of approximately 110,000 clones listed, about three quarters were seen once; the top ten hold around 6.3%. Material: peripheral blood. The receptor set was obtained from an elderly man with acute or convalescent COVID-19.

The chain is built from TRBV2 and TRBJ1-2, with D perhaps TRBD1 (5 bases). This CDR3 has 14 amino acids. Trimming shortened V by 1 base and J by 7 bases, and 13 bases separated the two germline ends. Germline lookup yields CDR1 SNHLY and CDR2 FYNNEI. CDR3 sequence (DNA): TGTGCCAGCAGTGAAGGGACTCGGAGGGGTGGCTACACCTTC. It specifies CASSEGTRRGGYTF.

CDR3 nucleotide sequence: TGTGCCAGCAGTGTAGAGCATGAGCAGTTCTTC. Its translation is CASSVEHEQFF. The rearrangement joins TRBV2 to TRBJ2-1, with D uncertain. The CDR3 contains 11 residues. V lost 4 bases to trimming and J lost 8 bases, with 6 bases between them. CDR1 and CDR2 from the germline V gene are SNHLY and FYNNEI.

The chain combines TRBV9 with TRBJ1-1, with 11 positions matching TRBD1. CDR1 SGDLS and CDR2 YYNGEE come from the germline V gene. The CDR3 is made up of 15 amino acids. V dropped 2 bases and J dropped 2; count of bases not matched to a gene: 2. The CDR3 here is CASSVGQGANTEAFF. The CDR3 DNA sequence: TGTGCCAGCAGCGTCGGACAGGGGGCTAACACTGAAGCTTTCTTT.

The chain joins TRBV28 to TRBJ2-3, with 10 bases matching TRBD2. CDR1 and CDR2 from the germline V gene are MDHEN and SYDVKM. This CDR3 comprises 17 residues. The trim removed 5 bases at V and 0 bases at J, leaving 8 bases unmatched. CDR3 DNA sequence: TGTGCCAGCAGTCCACCTAGCGGGAGAGTCAGCACAGATACGCAGTATTTT. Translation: CASSPPSGRVSTDTQYF. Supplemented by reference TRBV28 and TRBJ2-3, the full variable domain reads DVKVTQSSRYLVKRTGEKVFLECVQDMDHENMFWYRQDPGLGLRLIYFSYDVKMKEKGDIPEGYSVSREKKERFSLILESASTNQTSMYLCASSPPSGRVSTDTQYFGPGTRLTVL.

The CDR3: CSVWWTWGNEQFF. CDR3 sequence (DNA): TGCAGCGTTTGGTGGACTTGGGGCAATGAGCAGTTCTTC. The gene calls are TRBV29-1 and TRBJ2-1; TRBD2 is a possible D gene (5 bases). This CDR3 has 13 residues. V was pared by 5 bases and J by 6 bases, with 14 bases between. Germline-derived CDR1 and CDR2 are SQVTM and ANQGSEA.

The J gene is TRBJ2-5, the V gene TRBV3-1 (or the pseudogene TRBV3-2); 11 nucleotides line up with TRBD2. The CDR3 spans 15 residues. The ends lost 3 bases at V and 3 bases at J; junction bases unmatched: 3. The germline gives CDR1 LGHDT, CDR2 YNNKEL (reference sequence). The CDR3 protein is CASSQGLADKETQYF. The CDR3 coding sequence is TGTGCCAGCAGCCAGGGACTAGCGGATAAAGAGACCCAGTACTTC.

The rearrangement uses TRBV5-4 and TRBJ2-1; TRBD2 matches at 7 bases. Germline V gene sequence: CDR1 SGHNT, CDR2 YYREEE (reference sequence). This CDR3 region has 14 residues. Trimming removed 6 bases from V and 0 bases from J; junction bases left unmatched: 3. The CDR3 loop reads CASTRGSSYNEQFF. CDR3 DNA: TGTGCCAGCACGCGGGGGAGCTCCTACAATGAGCAGTTCTTC.

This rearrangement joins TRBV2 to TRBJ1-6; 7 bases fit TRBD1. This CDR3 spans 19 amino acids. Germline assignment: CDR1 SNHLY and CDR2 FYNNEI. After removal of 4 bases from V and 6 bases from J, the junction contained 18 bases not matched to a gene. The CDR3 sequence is CASSVLYEGQPKINSPLHF. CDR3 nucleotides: TGTGCCAGCAGTGTCCTCTATGAGGGACAGCCTAAGATTAATTCACCCCTCCACTTT. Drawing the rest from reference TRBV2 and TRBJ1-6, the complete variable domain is EPEVTQTPSHQVTQMGQEVILRCVPISNHLYFYWYRQILGQKVEFLVSFYNNEISEKSEIFDDQFSVERPDGSNFTLKIRSTKLEDSAMYFCASSVLYEGQPKINSPLHFGNGTRLTVT.

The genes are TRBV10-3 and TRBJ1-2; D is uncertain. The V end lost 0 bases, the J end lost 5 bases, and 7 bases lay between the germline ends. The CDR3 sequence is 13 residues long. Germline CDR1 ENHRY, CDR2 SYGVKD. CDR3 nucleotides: TGTGCCATCAGTGAGTCAAGAGGGTATGGCTACACCTTC. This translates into CAISESRGYGYTF.

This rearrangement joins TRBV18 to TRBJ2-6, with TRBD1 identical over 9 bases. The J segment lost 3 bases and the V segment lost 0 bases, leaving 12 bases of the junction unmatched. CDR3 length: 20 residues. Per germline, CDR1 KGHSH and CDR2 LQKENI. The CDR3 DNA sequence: TGTGCCAGCTCACCACCTAAGCGACAGGGGGTGGTATTTGGGGCCAACGTCCTGACTTTC. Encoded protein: CASSPPKRQGVVFGANVLTF.

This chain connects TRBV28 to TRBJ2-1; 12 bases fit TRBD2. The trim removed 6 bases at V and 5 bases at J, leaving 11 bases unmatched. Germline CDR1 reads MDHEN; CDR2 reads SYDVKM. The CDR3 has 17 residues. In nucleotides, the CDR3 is TGTGCCAGCAGGGGGCTAGCGGGAGGGCCAGGACACAATGAGCAGTTCTTC. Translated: CASRGLAGGPGHNEQFF.

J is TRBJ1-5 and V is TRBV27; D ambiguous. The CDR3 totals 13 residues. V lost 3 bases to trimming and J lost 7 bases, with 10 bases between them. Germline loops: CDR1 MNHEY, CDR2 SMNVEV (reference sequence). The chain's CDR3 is CASSFQFAQPQHF. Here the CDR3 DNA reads TGTGCCAGCAGTTTTCAGTTCGCACAGCCCCAGCATTTT.

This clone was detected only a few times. CDR3: CASSMTGSEQYF. The CDR3 bases are TGTGCCAGCAGCATGACAGGCAGCGAGCAGTACTTC. The chain has TRBV6-6 and TRBJ2-7, with a possible D match to TRBD1 (6 bases). CDR3 length equals 12 residues. Germline loops: CDR1 MNHNY, CDR2 SVGAGI (reference sequence). V shed 6 bases and J shed 6 bases, with 12 bases lying between them.

CDR3 DNA sequence: TGTGCCAGCAGCCCCCTTCGGACAGGGAACACCGGGGAGCTGTTTTTT. It encodes CASSPLRTGNTGELFF. This chain links TRBV5-8 with TRBJ2-2; TRBD1 aligns across 7 bases. The CDR3 runs to 16 residues. Germline V gives CDR1 SGHTS, CDR2 YDEGEE. Losses at the gene ends were 4 bases for V and 1 base for J; bases not matched to a gene: 7.

The DNA for the CDR3 is TGTGCCAGCAGTGATCCCGGGACAGCGGATTACGAGCAGTACTTC. Translation: CASSDPGTADYEQYF. The J gene is TRBJ2-7, the V gene TRBV28, with TRBD1 identical over 7 bases. Germline CDR1 and CDR2: MDHEN and SYDVKM. V lost 5 bases, J lost 4 bases, and 11 bases stayed unmatched. CDR3 length: 15 amino acids.

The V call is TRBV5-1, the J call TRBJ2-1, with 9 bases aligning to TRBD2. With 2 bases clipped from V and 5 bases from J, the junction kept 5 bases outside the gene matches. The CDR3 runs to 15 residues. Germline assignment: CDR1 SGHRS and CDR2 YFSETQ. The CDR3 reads CASSLEAGGHNEQFF. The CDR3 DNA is TGCGCCAGCAGCTTAGAAGCGGGAGGCCACAATGAGCAGTTCTTC.

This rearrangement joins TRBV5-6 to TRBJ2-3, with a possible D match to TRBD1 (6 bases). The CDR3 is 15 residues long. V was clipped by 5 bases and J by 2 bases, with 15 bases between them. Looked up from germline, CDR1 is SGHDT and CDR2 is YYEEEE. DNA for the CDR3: TGTGCCAGCAGACCCTGGACAGCTTCCACAGATACGCAGTATTTT. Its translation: CASRPWTASTDTQYF. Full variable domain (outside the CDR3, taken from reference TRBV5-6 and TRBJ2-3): DAGVTQSPTHLIKTRGQQVTLRCSPKSGHDTVSWYQQALGQGPQFIFQYYEEEERQRGNFPDRFSGHQFPNYSSELNVNALLLGDSALYLCASRPWTASTDTQYFGPGTRLTVL.

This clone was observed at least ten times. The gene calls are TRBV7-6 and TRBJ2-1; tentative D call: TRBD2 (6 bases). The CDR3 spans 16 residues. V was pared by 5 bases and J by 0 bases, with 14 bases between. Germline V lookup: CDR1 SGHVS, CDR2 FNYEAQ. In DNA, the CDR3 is TGTGCCAGCAGCCCGGAGGGCGGAAGCTCCTACAATGAGCAGTTCTTC. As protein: CASSPEGGSSYNEQFF.

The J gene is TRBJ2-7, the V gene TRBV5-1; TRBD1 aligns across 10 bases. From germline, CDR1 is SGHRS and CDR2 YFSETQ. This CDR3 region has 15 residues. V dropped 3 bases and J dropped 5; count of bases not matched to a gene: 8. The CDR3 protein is CASSSGRDRGHEQYF. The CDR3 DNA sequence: TGCGCCAGCAGCTCCGGGCGGGACAGGGGCCACGAGCAGTACTTC. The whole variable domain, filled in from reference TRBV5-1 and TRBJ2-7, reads KAGVTQTPRYLIKTRGQQVTLSCSPISGHRSVSWYQQTPGQGLQFLFEYFSETQRNKGNFPGRFSGRQFSNSRSEMNVSTLELGDSALYLCASSSGRDRGHEQYFGPGTRLTVT.

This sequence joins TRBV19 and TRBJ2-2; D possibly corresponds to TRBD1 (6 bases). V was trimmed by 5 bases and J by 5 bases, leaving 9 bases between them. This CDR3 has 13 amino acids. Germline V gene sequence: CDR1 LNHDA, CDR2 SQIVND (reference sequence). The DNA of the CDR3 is TGTGCCAGTAGTGGAACAGGGACCGGGGAGCTGTTTTTT. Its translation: CASSGTGTGELFF.

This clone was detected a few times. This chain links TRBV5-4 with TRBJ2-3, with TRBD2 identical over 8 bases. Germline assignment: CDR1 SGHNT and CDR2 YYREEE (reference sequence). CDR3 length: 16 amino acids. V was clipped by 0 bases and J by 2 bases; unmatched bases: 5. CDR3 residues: CASSLDAGGSTDTQYF. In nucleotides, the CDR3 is TGTGCCAGCAGCTTGGACGCGGGAGGATCCACAGATACGCAGTATTTT.

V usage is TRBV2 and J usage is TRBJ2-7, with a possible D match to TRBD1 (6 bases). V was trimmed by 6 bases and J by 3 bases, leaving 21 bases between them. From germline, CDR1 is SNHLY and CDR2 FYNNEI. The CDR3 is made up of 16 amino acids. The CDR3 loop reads CASRTSTGISIYEQYF. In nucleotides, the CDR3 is TGTGCCAGCAGGACAAGTACAGGGATCTCTATCTACGAGCAGTACTTC.

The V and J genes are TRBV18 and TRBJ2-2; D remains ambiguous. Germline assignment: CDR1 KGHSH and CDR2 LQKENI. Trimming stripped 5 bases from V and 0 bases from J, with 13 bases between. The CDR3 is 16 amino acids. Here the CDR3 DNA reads TGTGCCAGCTCAGCCACAGTTCCTTCGAACACCGGGGAGCTGTTTTTT. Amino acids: CASSATVPSNTGELFF.

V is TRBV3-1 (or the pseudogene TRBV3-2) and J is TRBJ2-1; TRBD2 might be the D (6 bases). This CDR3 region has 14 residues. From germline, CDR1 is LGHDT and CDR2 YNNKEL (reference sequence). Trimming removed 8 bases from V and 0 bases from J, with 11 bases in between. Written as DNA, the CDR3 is TGTGCCAGCCAACTGGGGGGCTCCTACAATGAGCAGTTCTTC. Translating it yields CASQLGGSYNEQFF.

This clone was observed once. The CDR3 loop is CASSPPTSGSPDTQYF. The CDR3 nucleotides read TGTGCCAGCAGCCCCCCGACTAGCGGGAGCCCAGATACGCAGTATTTT. This chain links TRBV7-9 with TRBJ2-3, with 12 bases lining up with TRBD2. The CDR3 runs 16 residues. Trimming at V came to 5 bases and at J to 4 bases, leaving 7 bases not matched to a gene. Germline V gene data show CDR1 as SEHNR and CDR2 as FQNEAQ (reference sequence).

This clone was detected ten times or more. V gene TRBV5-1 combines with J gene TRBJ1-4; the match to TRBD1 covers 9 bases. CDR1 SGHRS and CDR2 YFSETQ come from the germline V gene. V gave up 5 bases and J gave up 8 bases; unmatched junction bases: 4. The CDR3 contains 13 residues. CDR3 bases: TGCGCCAGCAGGGGACAGGGTAGAGAAAAACTGTTTTTT. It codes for CASRGQGREKLFF.

The CDR3 here is CASSFYQRTGSSEAQYF. Here the CDR3 DNA reads TGTGCCAGCAGCTTCTACCAACGAACAGGGTCGTCAGAGGCACAGTATTTT. The chain is built from TRBV11-2 and TRBJ2-3, with D maybe TRBD1 (6 bases). CDR1 is SGHAT and CDR2 is FQNNGV in the germline V gene. The CDR3 contains 17 residues. V was cut by 3 bases and J by 12 bases, with 28 bases left in between.

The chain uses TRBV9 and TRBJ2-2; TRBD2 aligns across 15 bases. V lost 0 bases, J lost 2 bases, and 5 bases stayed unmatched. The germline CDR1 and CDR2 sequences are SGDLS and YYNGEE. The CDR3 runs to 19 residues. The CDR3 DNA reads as TGTGCCAGCAGCGTAGAGTGGACTAGCGGGAGGGCCAACACCGGGGAGCTGTTTTTT. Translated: CASSVEWTSGRANTGELFF. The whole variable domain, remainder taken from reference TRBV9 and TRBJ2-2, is DSGVTQTPKHLITATGQRVTLRCSPRSGDLSVYWYQQSLDQGLQFLIQYYNGEERAKGNILERFSAQQFPDLHSELNLSSLELGDSALYFCASSVEWTSGRANTGELFFGEGSRLTVL.

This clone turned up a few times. The CDR3 sequence is CASSPDRQYEQYF. The CDR3, as DNA: TGTGCCAGCAGCCCCGACAGGCAGTACGAGCAGTACTTC. V gene TRBV7-8 combines with J gene TRBJ2-7; perhaps TRBD1 as D (6 bases). Deletions cut 5 bases from V and 4 bases from J, with 12 bases between. Germline CDR1 is SGHVS and CDR2 is FQNEAQ. The CDR3 is 13 residues long. The full variable domain, in which reference TRBV7-8 and TRBJ2-7 provide the parts outside the CDR3, is GAGVSQSPRYKVAKRGQDVALRCDPISGHVSLFWYQQALGQGPEFLTYFQNEAQLDKSGLPSDRFFAERPEGSVSTLKIQRTQQEDSAVYLCASSPDRQYEQYFGPGTRLTVT.

The CDR3 region is CASSLGPGANNQPQHF. The CDR3 nucleotides read TGTGCCAGCAGCTTGGGTCCTGGGGCGAACAATCAGCCCCAGCATTTT. The J gene is TRBJ1-5, the V gene TRBV5-6, with a possible D match to TRBD1 (5 bases). The CDR3 contains 16 residues. The V gene's germline CDR1 is SGHDT and CDR2 YYEEEE. Trimming removed 0 bases at V and 3 bases at J, with 13 bases between.